The T cell receptor beta chain described here comes from a study of T-cell memory formation after mild COVID-19. This CDR3 contains 13 residues. Trimming took off 7 bases at V and 2 bases at J, with 14 bases between the two ends. CDR1 is SQVTM and CDR2 is ANQGSEA in the germline V gene. This clonotype came up a few times. Its cognate antigen is unknown. Study outcomes and limitations: There was a balanced CD4/CD8 profile in clones contracting day 15 to 85, and later expanders leaned CD4+.

Each CDR3 protein is one row after TCRdb ran MiXCR on the 5' RACE reads. This table has about 240,000 distinct CDR3 sequences, approximately 9% appearing once. This chain joins TRBV29-1 and TRBJ1-1; D is perhaps TRBD1 (6 bases). The origin of this receptor is a man aged 18 to 30 who had mild COVID-19 (a few samples of this study predate the infection). Cell type and time point are not known. The specimen sequenced was PBMCs or a T cell subset sorted from them (not recorded which). The CDR3 region is CSAAPQGNTEAFF. CDR3 in DNA: TGCAGCGCGGCCCCACAGGGTAACACTGAAGCTTTCTTT. The complete variable domain, with remaining parts taken from reference TRBV29-1 and TRBJ1-1, reads SAVISQKPSRDICQRGTSLTIQCQVDSQVTMMFWYRQQPGQSLTLIATANQGSEATYESGFVIDKFPISRPNLTFSTLTVSNMSPEDSSIYLCSAAPQGNTEAFFGQGTRLTVV.